The clone carrying this TCR beta chain was counted once. The Seattle site enrolled patients during active infection and followed them longitudinally. This record comes from a study of blood T cell repertoires in COVID-19. The CDR3 has 12 amino acids. CDR1 KGHSH and CDR2 LQKENI come from the germline V gene. V lost 10 bases to trimming and J lost 7 bases, with 16 bases between them. Clones were read by immunoSEQ multiplex PCR, and TCRdb kept only the in-frame ones, dropping some. This table has fewer than 250,000 clones, around 88% appearing once. The source material was peripheral blood. The TCR was taken from a woman aged 80 or over with COVID-19, enrolled during active disease. J is TRBJ2-5 and V is TRBV18, with D unresolved. The CDR3 DNA reads TGTGCCACCACTTCCAGCGAAAGGACCCAGTACTTC. It yields the protein CATTSSERTQYF.